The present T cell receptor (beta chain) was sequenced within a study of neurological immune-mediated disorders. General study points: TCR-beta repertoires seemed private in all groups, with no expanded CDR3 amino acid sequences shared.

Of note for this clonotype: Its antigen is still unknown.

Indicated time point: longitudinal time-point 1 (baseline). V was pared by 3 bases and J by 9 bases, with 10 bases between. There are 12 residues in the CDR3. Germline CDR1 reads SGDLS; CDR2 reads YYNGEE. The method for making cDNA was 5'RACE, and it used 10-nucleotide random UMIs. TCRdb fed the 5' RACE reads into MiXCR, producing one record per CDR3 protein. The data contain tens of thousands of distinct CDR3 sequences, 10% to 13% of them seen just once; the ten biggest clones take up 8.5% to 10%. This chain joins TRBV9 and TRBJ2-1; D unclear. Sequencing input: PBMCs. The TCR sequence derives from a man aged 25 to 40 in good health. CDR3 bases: TGTGCCAGCAGCGAGGCGATCGGTGAGCAGTTCTTC. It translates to CASSEAIGEQFF.